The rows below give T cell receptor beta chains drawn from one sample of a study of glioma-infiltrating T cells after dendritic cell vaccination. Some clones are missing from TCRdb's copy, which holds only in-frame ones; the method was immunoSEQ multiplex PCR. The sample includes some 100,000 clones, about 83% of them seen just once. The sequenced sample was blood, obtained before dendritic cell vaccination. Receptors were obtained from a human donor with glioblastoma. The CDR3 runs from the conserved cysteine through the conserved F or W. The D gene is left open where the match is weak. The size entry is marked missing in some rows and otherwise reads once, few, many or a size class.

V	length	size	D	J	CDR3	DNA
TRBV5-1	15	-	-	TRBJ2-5	CASSLPATHQETQYF	TGCGCCAGCAGCTTGCCAGCGACCCACCAAGAGACCCAGTACTTC
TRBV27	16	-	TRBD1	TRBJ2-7	CASSPGPGQGAYEQYF	TGTGCCAGCAGTCCCGGGCCGGGACAGGGGGCTTACGAGCAGTACTTC
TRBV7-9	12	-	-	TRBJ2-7	CASSLDIYEQYF	TGTGCCAGCAGCTTGGACATCTACGAGCAGTACTTC
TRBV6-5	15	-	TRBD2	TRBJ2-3	CASSSPSGRLDTQYF	TGTGCCAGCAGTTCTCCTAGCGGGAGGTTGGATACGCAGTATTTT
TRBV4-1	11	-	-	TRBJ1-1	CASSQGANAFF	TGCGCCAGCAGCCAAGGGGCGAATGCTTTCTTT
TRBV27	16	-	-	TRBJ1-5	CASQRQGDLGYQPQHF	TGTGCCAGCCAACGGCAGGGCGATCTTGGCTATCAGCCCCAGCATTTT
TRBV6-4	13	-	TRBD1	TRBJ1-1	CASNRGAGTEAFF	TGTGCCAGTAACAGGGGCGCAGGCACTGAAGCTTTCTTT
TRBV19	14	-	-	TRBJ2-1	CASSSLSSYNEQFF	TGTGCCAGTAGTAGCCTGAGCTCCTACAATGAGCAGTTCTTC
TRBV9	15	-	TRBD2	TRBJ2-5	CASSVSGTVQETQYF	TGTGCCAGCAGCGTAAGCGGGACCGTCCAAGAGACCCAGTACTTC
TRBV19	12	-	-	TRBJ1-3	CASREFGYTIYF	TGTGCCAGTAGAGAATTCGGGTATACCATATATTTT
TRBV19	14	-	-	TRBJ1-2	CASSGLTANYGYTF	TGTGCCAGTAGTGGGCTGACAGCTAACTATGGCTACACCTTC
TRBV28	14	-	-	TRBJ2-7	CASTPVSHDYEQYF	TGTGCCAGCACCCCGGTGAGCCATGACTACGAGCAGTACTTC
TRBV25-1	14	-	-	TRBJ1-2	CASSENDILYGYTF	TGTGCCAGCAGTGAAAACGACATCCTCTATGGCTACACCTTC
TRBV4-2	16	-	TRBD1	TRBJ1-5	CASSPRTGYGNQPQHF	TGTGCCAGCAGCCCAAGGACAGGGTACGGTAATCAGCCCCAGCATTTT
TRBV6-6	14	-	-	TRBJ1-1	CASSYGTMNTEAFF	TGTGCCAGCAGTTACGGGACAATGAACACTGAAGCTTTCTTT
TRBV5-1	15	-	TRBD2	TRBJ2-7	CASSLGTSGSDEQYF	TGCGCCAGCAGTCTCGGGACTAGCGGGAGTGACGAGCAGTACTTC
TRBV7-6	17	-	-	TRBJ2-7	CASSSHTLAAVAYEQYF	TGTGCCAGCAGCTCTCACACACTCGCGGCAGTTGCTTACGAGCAGTACTTC
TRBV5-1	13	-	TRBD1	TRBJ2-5	CASSGDRGETQYF	TGCGCCAGCAGCGGGGACAGGGGAGAGACCCAGTACTTC
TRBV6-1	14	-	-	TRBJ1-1	CASNRDILNTEAFF	TGTGCCAGCAACAGGGACATCTTGAACACTGAAGCTTTCTTT
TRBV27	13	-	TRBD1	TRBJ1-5	CASSTGGWEPQHF	TGTGCCAGCAGTACAGGGGGCTGGGAGCCCCAGCATTTT
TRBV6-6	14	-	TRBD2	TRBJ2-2	CASSYWGGTGELFF	TGTGCCAGCAGTTACTGGGGGGGCACCGGGGAGCTGTTTTTT
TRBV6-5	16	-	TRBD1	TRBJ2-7	CASSSNPGQGFYEQYF	TGTGCCAGCAGTTCCAATCCGGGACAGGGATTCTACGAGCAGTACTTC
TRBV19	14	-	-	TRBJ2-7	CASSIGGSSYEQYF	TGTGCCAGTAGTATAGGCGGTTCCTCCTACGAGCAGTACTTC
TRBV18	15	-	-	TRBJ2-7	CASSPLRERAYEQYF	TGTGCCAGCTCACCACTCAGGGAGCGGGCCTACGAGCAGTACTTC
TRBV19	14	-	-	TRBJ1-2	CASSHPSTVYGYTF	TGTGCCAGTAGCCACCCATCGACAGTCTATGGCTACACCTTC
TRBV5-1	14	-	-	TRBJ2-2	CASRGDINTGELFF	TGCGCCAGCAGAGGGGACATCAACACCGGGGAGCTGTTTTTT
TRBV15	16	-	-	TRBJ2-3	CATSGPGAPGPDTQYF	TGTGCCACCAGCGGTCCAGGGGCCCCGGGACCAGATACGCAGTATTTT
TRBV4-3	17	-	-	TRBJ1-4	CASSQDSIAATNEKLFF	TGCGCCAGCAGCCAAGATAGTATAGCCGCAACTAATGAAAAACTGTTTTTT
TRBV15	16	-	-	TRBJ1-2	CATSRDRLPRDYGYTF	TGTGCCACCAGCAGAGATCGCCTTCCCCGGGACTATGGCTACACCTTC
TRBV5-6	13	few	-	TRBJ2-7	CASTYQAVSEQYF	TGTGCCAGCACCTACCAAGCGGTCTCCGAGCAGTACTTC
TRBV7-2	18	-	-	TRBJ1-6	CASSLLPGTDKYNSPLHF	TGTGCCAGCAGCTTATTACCTGGGACTGACAAGTATAATTCACCCCTCCACTTT
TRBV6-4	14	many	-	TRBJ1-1	CASSDSTEGAEAFF	TGTGCCAGCAGTGACTCGACAGAGGGGGCTGAAGCTTTCTTT
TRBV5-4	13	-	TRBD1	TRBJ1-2	CASSLGQGDGYTF	TGTGCCAGCAGCTTAGGGCAGGGGGATGGCTACACCTTC
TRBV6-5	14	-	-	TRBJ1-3	CASNLRVSGNTIYF	TGTGCCAGCAATTTACGGGTCTCTGGAAACACCATATATTTT
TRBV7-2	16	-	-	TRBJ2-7	CASSLVSRVGIYEQYF	TGTGCCAGCAGCTTAGTCTCCAGGGTGGGGATCTACGAGCAGTACTTC